This TCR beta chain was sequenced in a study of tumor and adjacent non-tumor tissue in lung cancer. Study-level information: Stage I to III disease affected 10 men and roughly five women aged about 31 to 80.

CDR3 length: 12 residues. Germline V gene data show CDR1 as DFQATT and CDR2 as SNEGSKA (reference sequence). The library came from three nested PCR rounds adapted from ARM-PCR protocols. TCRdb reprocessed the multiplex PCR reads via MiXCR and lists one record per CDR3 protein. The data contain 90,000 to 120,000 distinct CDR3 sequences, about 60% of them singletons. Of note for this clonotype: What it binds is not known. This could be a read error, since a much larger clone is one nucleotide away.

Study-level findings and limits: Tumor tissue had significantly higher TCR diversity than normal lung.

RNA was extracted from bulk tissue without any cell sorting. The normal lung tissue was taken more than 3 cm from the tumor edge. The V and J genes are TRBV20-1 and TRBJ2-7; TRBD1 matches 8 bases. The sequencing sample was made of distant non-tumor lung tissue. This receptor was taken from a man younger than 45 with non-small cell lung cancer. CDR3 coding DNA: TGCAGTGCTAGGGACAGGGAATACGAGCAGCACTTC. Translation gives CSARDREYEQHF.